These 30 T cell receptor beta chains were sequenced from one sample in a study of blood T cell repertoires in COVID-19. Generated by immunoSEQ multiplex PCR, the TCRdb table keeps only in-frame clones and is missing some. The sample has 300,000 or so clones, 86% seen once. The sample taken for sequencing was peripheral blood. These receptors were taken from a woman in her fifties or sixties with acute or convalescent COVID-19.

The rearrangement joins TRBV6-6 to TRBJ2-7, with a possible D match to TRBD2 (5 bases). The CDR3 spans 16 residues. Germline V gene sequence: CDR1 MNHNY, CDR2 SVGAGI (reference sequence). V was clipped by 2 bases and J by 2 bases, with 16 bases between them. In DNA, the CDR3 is TGTGCCAGCAGTTACGAGGAGGAGCGGCTAACCTACGAGCAGTACTTC. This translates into CASSYEEERLTYEQYF.

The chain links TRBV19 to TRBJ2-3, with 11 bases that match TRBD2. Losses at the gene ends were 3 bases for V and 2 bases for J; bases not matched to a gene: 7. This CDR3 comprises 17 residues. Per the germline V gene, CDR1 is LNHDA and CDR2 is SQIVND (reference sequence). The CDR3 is CASSIGLAGGPTDTQYF. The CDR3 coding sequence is TGTGCCAGTAGTATTGGGCTAGCGGGAGGTCCCACAGATACGCAGTATTTT.

The CDR3 bases are TGTGCCAGCAGCTTAGGTAGCGGGAGGGCCGACGGCTACGAGCAGTACTTC. Translated: CASSLGSGRADGYEQYF. The chain recombines TRBV7-9 with TRBJ2-7; TRBD2 matches 11 bases. The CDR3 runs to 17 residues. V lost 1 base, J lost 3 bases, and 8 bases stayed unmatched. Germline V gene data show CDR1 as SEHNR and CDR2 as FQNEAQ (reference sequence). The full variable domain, with the rest looked up from reference TRBV7-9 and TRBJ2-7, is DTGVSQNPRHKITKRGQNVTFRCDPISEHNRLYWYRQTLGQGPEFLTYFQNEAQLEKSRLLSDRFSAERPKGSFSTLEIQRTEQGDSAMYLCASSLGSGRADGYEQYFGPGTRLTVT.

The CDR3 sequence: CASSAQGAVGEQYF. CDR3 DNA sequence: TGTGCCAGCAGCGCGCAGGGGGCAGTTGGCGAGCAGTACTTC. The V and J genes are TRBV9 and TRBJ2-7; 8 bases are a match to TRBD1. Germline loops: CDR1 SGDLS, CDR2 YYNGEE. V was clipped by 3 bases and J by 6 bases; unmatched bases: 8. CDR3 length: 14 residues.

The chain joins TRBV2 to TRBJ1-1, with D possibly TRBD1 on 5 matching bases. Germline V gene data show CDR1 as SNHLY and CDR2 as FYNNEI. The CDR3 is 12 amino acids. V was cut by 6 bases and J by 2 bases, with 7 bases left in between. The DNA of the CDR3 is TGTGCCAGCAGCGACAGTAACACTGAAGCTTTCTTT. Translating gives CASSDSNTEAFF.

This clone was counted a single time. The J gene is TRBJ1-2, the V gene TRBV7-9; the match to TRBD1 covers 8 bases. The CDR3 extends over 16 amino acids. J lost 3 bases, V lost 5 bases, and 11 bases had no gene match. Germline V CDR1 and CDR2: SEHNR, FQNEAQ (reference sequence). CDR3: CASSPTLTGVDYGYTF. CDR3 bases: TGTGCCAGCAGCCCCACACTGACAGGGGTGGACTATGGCTACACCTTC. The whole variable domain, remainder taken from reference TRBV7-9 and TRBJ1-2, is DTGVSQNPRHKITKRGQNVTFRCDPISEHNRLYWYRQTLGQGPEFLTYFQNEAQLEKSRLLSDRFSAERPKGSFSTLEIQRTEQGDSAMYLCASSPTLTGVDYGYTFGSGTRLTVV.

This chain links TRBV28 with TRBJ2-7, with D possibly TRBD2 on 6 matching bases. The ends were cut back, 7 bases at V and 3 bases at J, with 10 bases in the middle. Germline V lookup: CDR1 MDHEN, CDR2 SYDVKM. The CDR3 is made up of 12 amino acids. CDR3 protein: CASNRDFYEQYF. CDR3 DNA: TGTGCCAGCAATCGGGACTTCTACGAGCAGTACTTC.

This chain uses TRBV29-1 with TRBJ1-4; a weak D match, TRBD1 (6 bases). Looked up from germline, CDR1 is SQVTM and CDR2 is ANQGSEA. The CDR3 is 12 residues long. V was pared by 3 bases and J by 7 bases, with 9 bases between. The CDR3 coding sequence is TGCAGCGTTGACAGGGGTGGTGAAAAACTGTTTTTT. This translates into CSVDRGGEKLFF.

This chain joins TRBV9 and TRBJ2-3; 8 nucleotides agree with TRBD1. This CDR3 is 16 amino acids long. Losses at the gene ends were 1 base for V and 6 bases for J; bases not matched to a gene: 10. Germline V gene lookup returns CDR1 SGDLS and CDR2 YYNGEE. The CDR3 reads CASSVPQGRGLDTQYF. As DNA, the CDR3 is TGTGCCAGCAGCGTACCTCAGGGCAGGGGGCTGGATACGCAGTATTTT. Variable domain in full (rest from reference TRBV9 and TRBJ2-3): DSGVTQTPKHLITATGQRVTLRCSPRSGDLSVYWYQQSLDQGLQFLIQYYNGEERAKGNILERFSAQQFPDLHSELNLSSLELGDSALYFCASSVPQGRGLDTQYFGPGTRLTVL.

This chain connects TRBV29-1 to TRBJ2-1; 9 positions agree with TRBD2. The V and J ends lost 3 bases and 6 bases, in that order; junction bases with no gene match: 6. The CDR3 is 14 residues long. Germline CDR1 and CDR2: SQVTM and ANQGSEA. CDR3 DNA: TGCAGCGTTGATGGGACTAGCCCGAGCAATGAGCAGTTCTTC. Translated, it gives CSVDGTSPSNEQFF.

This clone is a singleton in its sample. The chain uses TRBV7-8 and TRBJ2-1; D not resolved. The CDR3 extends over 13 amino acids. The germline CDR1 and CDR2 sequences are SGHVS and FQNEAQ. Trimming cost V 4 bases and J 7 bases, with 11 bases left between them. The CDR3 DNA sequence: TGTGCCAGCAGCTCCAACTTTCGGAATGAGCAGTTCTTC. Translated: CASSSNFRNEQFF.

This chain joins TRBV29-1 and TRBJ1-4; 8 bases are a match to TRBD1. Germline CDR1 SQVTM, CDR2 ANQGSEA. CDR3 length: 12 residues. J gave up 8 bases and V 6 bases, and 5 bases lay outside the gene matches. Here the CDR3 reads CSVTRDREKLFF. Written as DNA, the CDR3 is TGCAGCGTCACTAGGGACAGGGAAAAACTGTTTTTT.

CDR3 nucleotides: TGTGCCTGGAGTGTATGGCGGGGCGGTGAAGCTTTCTTT. Translated, it gives CAWSVWRGGEAFF. V and J are TRBV30 and TRBJ1-1, with TRBD1 as a possible D gene (5 bases). The CDR3 totals 13 residues. V dropped 0 bases and J dropped 7 bases, with 12 bases sitting between them. Looked up from germline, CDR1 is GTSNPN and CDR2 is SVGIG (reference sequence).

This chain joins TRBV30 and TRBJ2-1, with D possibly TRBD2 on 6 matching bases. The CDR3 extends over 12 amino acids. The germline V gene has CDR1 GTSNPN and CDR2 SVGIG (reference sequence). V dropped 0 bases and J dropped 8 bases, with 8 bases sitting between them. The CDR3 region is CAWSVGRHEQFF. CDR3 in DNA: TGTGCCTGGAGTGTAGGGAGGCATGAGCAGTTCTTC.

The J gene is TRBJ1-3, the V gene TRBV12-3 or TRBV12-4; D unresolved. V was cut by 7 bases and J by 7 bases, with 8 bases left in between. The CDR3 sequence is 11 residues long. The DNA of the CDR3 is TGTGCCAGCACCCAGAGGAACACCATATATTTT. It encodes CASTQRNTIYF.

CDR3 nucleotide sequence: TGTGCCAGCAGCTTGGGGGGAGCGGTCGGTACAGATACGCAGTATTTT. Residues: CASSLGGAVGTDTQYF. The chain combines TRBV5-4 with TRBJ2-3; a weak D match, TRBD2 (5 bases). The CDR3 length is 16 residues. V dropped 0 bases and J dropped 3 bases, with 14 bases sitting between them. Germline assignment: CDR1 SGHNT and CDR2 YYREEE (reference sequence).

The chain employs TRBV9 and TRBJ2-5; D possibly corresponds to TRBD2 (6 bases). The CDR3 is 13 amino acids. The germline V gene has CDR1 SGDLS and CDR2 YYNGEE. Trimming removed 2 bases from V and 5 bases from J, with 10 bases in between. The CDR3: CASSVSGSETQYF. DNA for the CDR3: TGTGCCAGCAGCGTTTCCGGGAGCGAGACCCAGTACTTC.

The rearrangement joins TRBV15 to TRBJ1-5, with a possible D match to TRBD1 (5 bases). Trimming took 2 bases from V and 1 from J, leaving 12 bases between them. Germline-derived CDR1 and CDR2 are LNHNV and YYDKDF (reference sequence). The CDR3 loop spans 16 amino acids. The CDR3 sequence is CATSRTREASNQPQHF. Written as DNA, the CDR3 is TGTGCCACCAGCAGAACCAGGGAGGCGAGCAATCAGCCCCAGCATTTT.

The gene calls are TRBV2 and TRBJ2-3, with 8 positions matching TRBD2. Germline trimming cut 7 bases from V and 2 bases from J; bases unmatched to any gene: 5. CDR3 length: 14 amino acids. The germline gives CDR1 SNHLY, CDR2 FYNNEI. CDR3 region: CASMAAGATDTQYF. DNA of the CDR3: TGTGCCAGCATGGCAGCGGGAGCCACAGATACGCAGTATTTT.

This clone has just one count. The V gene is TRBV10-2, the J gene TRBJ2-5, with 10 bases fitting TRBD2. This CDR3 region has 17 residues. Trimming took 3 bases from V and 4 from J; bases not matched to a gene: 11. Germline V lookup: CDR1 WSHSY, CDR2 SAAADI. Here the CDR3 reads CASSDPSGRVGRETQYF. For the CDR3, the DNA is TGCGCCAGCAGTGATCCCAGCGGGAGGGTGGGAAGAGAGACCCAGTACTTC.

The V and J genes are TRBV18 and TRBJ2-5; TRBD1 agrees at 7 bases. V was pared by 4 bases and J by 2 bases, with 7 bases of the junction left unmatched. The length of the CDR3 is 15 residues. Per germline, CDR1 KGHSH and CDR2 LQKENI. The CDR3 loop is CASSQQGQYQETQYF. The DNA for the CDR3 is TGTGCCAGCTCACAGCAGGGACAGTATCAAGAGACCCAGTACTTC.

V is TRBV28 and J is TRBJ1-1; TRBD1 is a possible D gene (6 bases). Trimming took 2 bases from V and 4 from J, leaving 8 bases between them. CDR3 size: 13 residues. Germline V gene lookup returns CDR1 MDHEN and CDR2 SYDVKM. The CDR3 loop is CASSLEGGTEAFF. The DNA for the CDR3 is TGTGCCAGCAGTTTAGAAGGGGGCACTGAAGCTTTCTTT.

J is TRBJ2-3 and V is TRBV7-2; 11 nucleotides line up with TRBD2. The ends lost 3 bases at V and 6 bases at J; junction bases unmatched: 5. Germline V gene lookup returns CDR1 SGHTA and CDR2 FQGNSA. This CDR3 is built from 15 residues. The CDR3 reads CASSFLLAGVDTQYF. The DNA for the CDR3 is TGTGCCAGCAGCTTTCTACTAGCGGGAGTGGATACGCAGTATTTT.

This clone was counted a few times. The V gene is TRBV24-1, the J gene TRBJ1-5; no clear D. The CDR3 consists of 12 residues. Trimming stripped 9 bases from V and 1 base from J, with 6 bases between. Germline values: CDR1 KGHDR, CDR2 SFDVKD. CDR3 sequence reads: CATSLSNQPQHF. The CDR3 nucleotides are TGTGCCACCTCCCTCAGCAATCAGCCCCAGCATTTT.

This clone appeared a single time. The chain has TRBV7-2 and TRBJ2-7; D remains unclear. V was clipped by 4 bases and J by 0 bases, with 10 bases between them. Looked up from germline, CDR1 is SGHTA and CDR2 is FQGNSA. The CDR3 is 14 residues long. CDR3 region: CASSSQEPSYEQYF. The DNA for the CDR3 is TGTGCCAGCAGCTCTCAGGAACCCTCCTACGAGCAGTACTTC.

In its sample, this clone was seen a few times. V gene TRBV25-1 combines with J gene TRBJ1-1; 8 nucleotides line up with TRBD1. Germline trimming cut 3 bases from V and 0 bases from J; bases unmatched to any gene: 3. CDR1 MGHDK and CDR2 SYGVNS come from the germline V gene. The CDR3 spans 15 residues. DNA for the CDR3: TGTGCCAGCAGTGAGGACAGGGTCTTGAACACTGAAGCTTTCTTT. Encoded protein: CASSEDRVLNTEAFF.

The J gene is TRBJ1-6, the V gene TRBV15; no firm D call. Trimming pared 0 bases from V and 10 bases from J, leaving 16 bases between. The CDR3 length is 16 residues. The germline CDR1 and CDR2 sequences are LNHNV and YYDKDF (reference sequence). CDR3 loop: CATSRDQGGLGSPLHF. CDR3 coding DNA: TGTGCCACCAGCAGAGATCAAGGAGGGTTAGGATCACCCCTCCACTTT.

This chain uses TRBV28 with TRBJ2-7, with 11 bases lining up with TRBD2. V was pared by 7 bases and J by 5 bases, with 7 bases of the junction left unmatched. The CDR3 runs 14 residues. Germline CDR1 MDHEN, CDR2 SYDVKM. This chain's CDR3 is CASTLAGGTHEQYF. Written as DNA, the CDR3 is TGTGCCAGCACTCTAGCGGGAGGTACTCACGAGCAGTACTTC.

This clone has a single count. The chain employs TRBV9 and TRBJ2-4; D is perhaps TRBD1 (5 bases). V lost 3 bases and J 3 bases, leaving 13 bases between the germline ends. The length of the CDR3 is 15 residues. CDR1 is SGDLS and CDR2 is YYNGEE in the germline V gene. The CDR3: CASSASGYGKNIQYF. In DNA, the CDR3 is TGTGCCAGCAGCGCCTCAGGGTATGGCAAAAACATTCAGTACTTC.

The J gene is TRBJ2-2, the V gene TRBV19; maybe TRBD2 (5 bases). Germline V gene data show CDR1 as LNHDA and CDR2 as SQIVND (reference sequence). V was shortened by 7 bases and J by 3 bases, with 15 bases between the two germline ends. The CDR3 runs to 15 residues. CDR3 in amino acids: CASTKATRDTGELFF. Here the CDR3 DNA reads TGTGCCAGTACCAAAGCTACTAGAGACACCGGGGAGCTGTTTTTT.